These 8 T cell receptor beta chains came from one sample sequenced in a study of T cell repertoires in cytomegalovirus infection. For these receptors, no antigen is known. TCRdb ran MiXCR on the reads and lists one entry per CDR3 protein. The data contain about half a million distinct CDR3 sequences, about 39% of them seen just once; the ten biggest clones take up around two fifths. The specimen was cultured PBMCs, collected from culture after CMV antigen stimulation. These receptors were taken from a human donor in good health (CMV status not recorded). Some clones in this sample may be carry-over from other donors' samples.

This clonotype turned up a few times. This chain connects TRBV5-3 to TRBJ2-5; D not certain. TRBV5-3 has ORF status, its function being uncertain. V lost 8 bases to trimming and J lost 1 base, with 15 bases between them. The CDR3 has 14 residues. The DNA of the CDR3 is TGTGCCAGCAGATCCGGTGGTCCCCAAGAGACCCAGTACTTC. It specifies CASRSGGPQETQYF.

This chain connects TRBV9 to TRBJ2-5; 11 bases are shared with TRBD2. The CDR3 extends over 18 amino acids. Trimming removed 3 bases from V and 3 bases from J; junction bases left unmatched: 13. Germline V gives CDR1 SGDLS, CDR2 YYNGEE. CDR3 sequence (DNA): TGTGCCAGCAGCGCCGGGCTAACTAGCGGGAGTTTTGAAGAGACCCAGTACTTC. As protein: CASSAGLTSGSFEETQYF. Full variable domain (rest looked up from reference TRBV9 and TRBJ2-5): DSGVTQTPKHLITATGQRVTLRCSPRSGDLSVYWYQQSLDQGLQFLIQYYNGEERAKGNILERFSAQQFPDLHSELNLSSLELGDSALYFCASSAGLTSGSFEETQYFGPGTRLLVL.

The table lists this clonotype with a few counts. This rearrangement joins TRBV6-1 to TRBJ2-3, with D possibly TRBD2 on 7 matching bases. Germline V gene lookup returns CDR1 MNHNS and CDR2 SASEGT. CDR3 length: 15 residues. The V and J ends lost 8 bases and 1 base respectively, with 16 bases between them. The CDR3 nucleotides are TGTGCCAGCTGTCTGGGGGGGCGTGGCACAGATACGCAGTATTTT. Its protein is CASCLGGRGTDTQYF.

The chain uses TRBV6-2 or TRBV6-3 and TRBJ1-5; 7 positions agree with TRBD1. CDR3 size: 14 residues. The germline CDR1 and CDR2 sequences are MNHEY and SVGEGT. After removal of 6 bases from V and 7 bases from J, the junction contained 9 bases not matched to a gene. The CDR3 loop reads CASSATGVVQPQHF. The CDR3 coding sequence is TGTGCCAGCAGCGCCACAGGGGTTGTCCAGCCCCAGCATTTT.

This rearrangement joins TRBV14 to TRBJ2-7; TRBD2 is a possible D gene (6 bases). The germline V gene has CDR1 SGHDN and CDR2 FVKESK. Trimming pared 4 bases from V and 0 bases from J, leaving 13 bases between. The CDR3 loop spans 15 amino acids. The DNA for the CDR3 is TGTGCCAGCAGCCGGACTACAGGATACTCCTACGAGCAGTACTTC. Translated, it gives CASSRTTGYSYEQYF.

The V gene is TRBV5-1, the J gene TRBJ2-7; D not resolved. CDR1 is SGHRS and CDR2 is YFSETQ in the germline V gene. The length of the CDR3 is 14 residues. Trimming shortened V by 4 bases and J by 1 base, and 12 bases separated the two germline ends. For the CDR3, the DNA is TGCGCCAGCAGCCCCGAGGACGTATCCTACGAGCAGTACTTC. Its protein is CASSPEDVSYEQYF. Complete variable domain (other parts from reference TRBV5-1 and TRBJ2-7): KAGVTQTPRYLIKTRGQQVTLSCSPISGHRSVSWYQQTPGQGLQFLFEYFSETQRNKGNFPGRFSGRQFSNSRSEMNVSTLELGDSALYLCASSPEDVSYEQYFGPGTRLTVT.

V is TRBV5-4 and J is TRBJ1-2; D is perhaps TRBD1 (6 bases). V was pared by 4 bases and J by 4 bases, with 26 bases between. CDR3 length: 18 residues. The germline CDR1 and CDR2 sequences are SGHNT and YYREEE (reference sequence). This CDR3 is CASSPDRDKGWGAYGYTF. DNA for the CDR3: TGTGCCAGCAGCCCCGACCGGGACAAGGGATGGGGGGCCTATGGCTACACCTTC.

This chain connects TRBV15 to TRBJ2-1, with a possible D match to TRBD2 (6 bases). The CDR3 has 12 residues. With 5 bases removed from V and 12 bases from J, the gap between germline ends came to 14 bases. From germline, CDR1 is LNHNV and CDR2 YYDKDF (reference sequence). CDR3 residues: CATSLWTTGQFF. The CDR3 nucleotides read TGTGCCACCAGCCTCTGGACTACCGGGCAGTTCTTC.